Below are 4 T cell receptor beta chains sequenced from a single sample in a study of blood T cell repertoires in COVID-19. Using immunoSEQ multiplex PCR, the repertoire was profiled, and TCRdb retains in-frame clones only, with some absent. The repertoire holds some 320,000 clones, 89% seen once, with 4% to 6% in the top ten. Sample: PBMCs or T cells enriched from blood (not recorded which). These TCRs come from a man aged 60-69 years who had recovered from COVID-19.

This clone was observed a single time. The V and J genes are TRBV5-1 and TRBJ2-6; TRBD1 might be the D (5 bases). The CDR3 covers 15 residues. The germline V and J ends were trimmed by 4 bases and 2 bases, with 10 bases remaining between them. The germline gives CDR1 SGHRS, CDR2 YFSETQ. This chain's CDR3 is CASSPQAAGANVLTF. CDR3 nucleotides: TGCGCCAGCAGCCCACAGGCTGCTGGGGCCAACGTCCTGACTTTC. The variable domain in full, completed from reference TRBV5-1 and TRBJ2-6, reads KAGVTQTPRYLIKTRGQQVTLSCSPISGHRSVSWYQQTPGQGLQFLFEYFSETQRNKGNFPGRFSGRQFSNSRSEMNVSTLELGDSALYLCASSPQAAGANVLTFGAGSRLTVL.

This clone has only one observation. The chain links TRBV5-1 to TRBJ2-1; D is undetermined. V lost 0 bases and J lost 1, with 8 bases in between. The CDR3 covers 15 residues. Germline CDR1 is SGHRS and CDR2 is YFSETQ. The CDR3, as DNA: TGCGCCAGCAGCTTGGGACTGATATCCTACAATGAGCAGTTCTTC. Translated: CASSLGLISYNEQFF.

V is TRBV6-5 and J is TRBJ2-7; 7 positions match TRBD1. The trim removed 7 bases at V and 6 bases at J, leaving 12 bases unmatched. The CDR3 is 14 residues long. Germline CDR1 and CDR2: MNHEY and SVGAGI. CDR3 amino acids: CASMVRGISSEQYF. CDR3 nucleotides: TGTGCCAGCATGGTCAGGGGGATCTCTAGCGAGCAGTACTTC.

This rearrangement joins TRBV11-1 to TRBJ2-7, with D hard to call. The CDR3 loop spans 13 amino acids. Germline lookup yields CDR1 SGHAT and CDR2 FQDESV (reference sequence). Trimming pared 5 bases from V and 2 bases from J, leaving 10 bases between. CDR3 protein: CASSPDKAYEQYF. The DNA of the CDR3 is TGTGCCAGCAGCCCCGACAAGGCCTACGAGCAGTACTTC.